The clone carrying this T cell receptor beta chain was counted at least ten times. Antigen specificity is unknown. These data come from a study of blood T cells in healthy people across ages. Together with a sample-barcoded 5' primer, a J-beta primer mix was included in a second PCR lasting roughly 6 to 12 cycles. TCRdb used MiXCR to reprocess the 5' RACE reads, holding one entry per CDR3 protein. The sample has over 600,000 distinct CDR3 sequences, around 38% seen once. General observations from the study: The study found more naive CD4+ cells and higher diversity in long-lived than aged donors.

The sequence was obtained from an elderly man in good health. Sequenced: blood.

Here the CDR3 DNA reads TGTGCCAGCAGCCCCCTCTGGGGTGGGGGGGGTGGCACAGATACGCAGTATTTT. It codes for CASSPLWGGGGGTDTQYF. This rearrangement joins TRBV7-2 to TRBJ2-3, with 7 positions matching TRBD2. The germline V gene encodes CDR1 SGHTA and CDR2 FQGNSA. Germline trimming cut 5 bases from V and 1 base from J; bases unmatched to any gene: 15. The CDR3 totals 18 residues.